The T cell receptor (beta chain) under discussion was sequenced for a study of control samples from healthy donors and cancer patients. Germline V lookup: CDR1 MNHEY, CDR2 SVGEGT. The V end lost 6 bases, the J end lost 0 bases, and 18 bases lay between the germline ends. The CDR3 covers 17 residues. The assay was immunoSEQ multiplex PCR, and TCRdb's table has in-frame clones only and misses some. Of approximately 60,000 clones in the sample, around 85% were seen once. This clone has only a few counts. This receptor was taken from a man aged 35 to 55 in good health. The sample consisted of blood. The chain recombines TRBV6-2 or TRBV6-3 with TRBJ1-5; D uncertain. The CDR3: CASSQKARLYSNQPQHF. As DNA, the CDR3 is TGTGCCAGCAGCCAAAAAGCGAGATTATATAGCAATCAGCCCCAGCATTTT.